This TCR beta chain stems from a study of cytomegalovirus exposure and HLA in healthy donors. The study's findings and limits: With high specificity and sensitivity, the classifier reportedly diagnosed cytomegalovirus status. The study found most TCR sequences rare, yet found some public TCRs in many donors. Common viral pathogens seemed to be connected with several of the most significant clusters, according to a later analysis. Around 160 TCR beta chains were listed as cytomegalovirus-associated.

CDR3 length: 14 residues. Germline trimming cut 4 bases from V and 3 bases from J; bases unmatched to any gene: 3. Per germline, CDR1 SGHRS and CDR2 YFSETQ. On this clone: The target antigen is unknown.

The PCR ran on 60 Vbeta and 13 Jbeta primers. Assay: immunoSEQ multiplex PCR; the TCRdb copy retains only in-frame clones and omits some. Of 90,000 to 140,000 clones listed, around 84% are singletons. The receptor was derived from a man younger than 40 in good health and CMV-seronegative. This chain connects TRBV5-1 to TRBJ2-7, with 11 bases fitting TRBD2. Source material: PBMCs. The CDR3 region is CASSLTSGSYEQYF. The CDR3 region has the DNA TGCGCCAGCAGCCTAACTAGCGGGAGCTACGAGCAGTACTTC.